This T cell receptor (beta chain) was captured in a study of blood T cells in healthy people across ages. Germline trimming cut 2 bases from V and 1 base from J; bases unmatched to any gene: 12. Looked up from germline, CDR1 is SGHRS and CDR2 is YFSETQ. This CDR3 has 19 residues. Study findings and constraints: Naive CD4+ cells and diversity were both higher in long-lived donors than in aged donors.

A second PCR of about 7 to 12 cycles used a sample-barcoded 5' primer and a J-beta primer mix. Tagging of each cDNA molecule was performed by a template-switch adaptor with 12 random nucleotides. TCRdb reprocessed the 5' RACE reads with MiXCR, giving one entry per CDR3 protein. The data hold 1.6 million or so distinct CDR3 sequences, with about 35% observed a single time. In its sample, this clonotype was seen a few times. Its antigen is unknown. This receptor was obtained from a woman aged 25 to 39 in good health. The rearrangement links TRBV5-1 to TRBJ2-3; 11 nucleotides line up with TRBD2. Sequencing was performed on blood. The chain's CDR3 is CASSFTLAGGASGTDTQYF. The CDR3 bases are TGCGCCAGCAGCTTTACCTTAGCGGGGGGGGCCTCTGGCACAGATACGCAGTATTTT.